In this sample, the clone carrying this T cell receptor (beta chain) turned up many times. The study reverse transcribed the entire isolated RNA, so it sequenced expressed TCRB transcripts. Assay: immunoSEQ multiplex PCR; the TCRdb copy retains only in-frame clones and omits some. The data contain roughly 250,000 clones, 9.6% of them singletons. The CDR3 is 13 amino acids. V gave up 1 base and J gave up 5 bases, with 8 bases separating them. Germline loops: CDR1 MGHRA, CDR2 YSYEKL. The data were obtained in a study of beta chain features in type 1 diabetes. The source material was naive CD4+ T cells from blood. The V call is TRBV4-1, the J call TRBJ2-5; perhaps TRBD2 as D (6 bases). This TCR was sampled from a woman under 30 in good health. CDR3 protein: CASSQGLVETQYF. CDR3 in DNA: TGCGCCAGCAGCCAAGGACTAGTTGAGACCCAGTACTTC.